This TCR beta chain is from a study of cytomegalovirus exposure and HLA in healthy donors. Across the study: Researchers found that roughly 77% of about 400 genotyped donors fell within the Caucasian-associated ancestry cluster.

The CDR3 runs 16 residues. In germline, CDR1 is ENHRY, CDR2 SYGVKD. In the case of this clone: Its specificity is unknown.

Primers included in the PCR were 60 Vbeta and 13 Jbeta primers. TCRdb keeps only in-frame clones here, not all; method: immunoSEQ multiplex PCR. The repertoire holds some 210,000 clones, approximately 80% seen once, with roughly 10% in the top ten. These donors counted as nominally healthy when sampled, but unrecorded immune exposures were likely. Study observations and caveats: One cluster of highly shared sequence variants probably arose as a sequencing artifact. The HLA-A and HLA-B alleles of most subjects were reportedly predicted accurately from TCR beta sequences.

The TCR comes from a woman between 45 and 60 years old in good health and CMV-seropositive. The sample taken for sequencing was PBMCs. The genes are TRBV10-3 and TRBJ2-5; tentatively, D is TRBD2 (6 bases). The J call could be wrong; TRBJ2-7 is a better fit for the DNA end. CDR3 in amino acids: CAISESNAGLAYEQYF. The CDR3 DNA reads TGTGCCATCAGTGAGTCTAACGCGGGGCTTGCCTACGAGCAGTACTTC.